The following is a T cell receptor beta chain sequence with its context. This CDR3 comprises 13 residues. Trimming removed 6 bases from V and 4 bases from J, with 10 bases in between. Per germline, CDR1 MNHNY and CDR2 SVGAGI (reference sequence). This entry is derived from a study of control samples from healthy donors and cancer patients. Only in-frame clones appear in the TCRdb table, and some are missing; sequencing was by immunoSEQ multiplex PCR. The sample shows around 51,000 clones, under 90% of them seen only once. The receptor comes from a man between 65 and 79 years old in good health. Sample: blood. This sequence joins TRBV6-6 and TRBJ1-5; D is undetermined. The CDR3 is CASSTGINQPQHF. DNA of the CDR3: TGTGCCAGCAGCACCGGGATAAATCAGCCCCAGCATTTT.